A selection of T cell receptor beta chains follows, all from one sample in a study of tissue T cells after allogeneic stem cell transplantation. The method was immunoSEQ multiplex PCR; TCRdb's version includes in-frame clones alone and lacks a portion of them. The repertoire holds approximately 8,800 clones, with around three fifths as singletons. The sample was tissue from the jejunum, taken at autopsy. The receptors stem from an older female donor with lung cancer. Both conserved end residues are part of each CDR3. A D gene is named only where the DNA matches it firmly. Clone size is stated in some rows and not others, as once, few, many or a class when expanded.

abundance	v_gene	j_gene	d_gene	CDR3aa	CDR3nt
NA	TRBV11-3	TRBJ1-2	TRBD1	CASSQGTGIYGYTF	TGTGCCAGCAGCCAGGGGACAGGGATCTATGGCTACACCTTC
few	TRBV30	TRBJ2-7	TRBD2	CAWSISGSEQYF	TGTGCCTGGAGTATAAGCGGGAGCGAGCAGTACTTC
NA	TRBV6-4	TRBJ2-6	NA	CASSDRVGVGANVLTF	TGTGCCAGCAGTGACAGAGTGGGGGTTGGGGCCAACGTCCTGACTTTC
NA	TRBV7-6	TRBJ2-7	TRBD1	CASSLGGQGATYEQYF	TGTGCCAGCAGCTTAGGGGGACAGGGGGCGACCTACGAGCAGTACTTC
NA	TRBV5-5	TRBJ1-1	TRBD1	CASSRGQTNTEAFF	TGTGCCAGCAGCCGGGGACAGACCAACACTGAAGCTTTCTTT
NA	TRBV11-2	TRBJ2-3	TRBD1	CASSFFRTGPLPDTQYF	TGTGCCAGCAGCTTTTTCAGGACAGGGCCCCTTCCAGATACGCAGTATTTT
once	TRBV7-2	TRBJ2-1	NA	CASRGSENYNEQFF	TGTGCCAGCAGGGGAAGCGAAAACTACAATGAGCAGTTCTTC
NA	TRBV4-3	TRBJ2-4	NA	CASSLTLDGNQNIQYF	TGCGCCAGCAGCCTGACCCTGGACGGAAATCAAAACATTCAGTACTTC
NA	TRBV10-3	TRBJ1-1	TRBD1	CAISDILRDRVVVTEAFF	TGTGCCATCAGTGACATACTCCGGGACAGGGTCGTAGTTACTGAAGCTTTCTTT
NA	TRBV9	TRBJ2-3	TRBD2	CASSPRSGGTDTQYF	TGTGCCAGCAGCCCCCGGAGCGGGGGCACAGATACGCAGTATTTT
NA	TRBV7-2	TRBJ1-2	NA	CASSLSRHSNYGYTF	TGTGCCAGCAGCTTAAGCCGACACTCTAACTATGGCTACACCTTC
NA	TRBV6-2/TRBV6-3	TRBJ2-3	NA	CASSPSDSPSTDTQYF	TGTGCCAGCAGCCCGTCGGACAGTCCTAGCACAGATACGCAGTATTTT
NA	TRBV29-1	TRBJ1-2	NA	CRVAGAGPLFYGYTF	TGCCGCGTGGCGGGGGCGGGGCCCCTCTTCTATGGCTACACCTTC
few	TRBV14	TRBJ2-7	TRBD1	CASSRGQGRVYEQYF	TGTGCCAGCAGCCGGGGACAGGGTAGAGTCTACGAGCAGTACTTC
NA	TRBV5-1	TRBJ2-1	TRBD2	CASSTVAGRAEQFF	TGCGCCAGCAGTACGGTGGCGGGGAGGGCTGAGCAGTTCTTC
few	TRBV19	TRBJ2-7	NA	CASSMVAGFYEQYF	TGTGCCAGTAGTATGGTGGCAGGCTTCTACGAGCAGTACTTC
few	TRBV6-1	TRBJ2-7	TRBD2	CASSGRDGTLAGMSSYEQYF	TGTGCCAGCAGTGGCCGGGACGGGACCTTAGCGGGAATGAGCTCCTACGAGCAGTACTTC
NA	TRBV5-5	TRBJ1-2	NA	CASSLAPGGASSGGYTF	TGTGCCAGCAGCTTGGCACCCGGGGGTGCTTCCTCGGGTGGCTACACCTTC
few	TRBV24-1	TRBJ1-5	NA	CATSGRGYNQPQHF	TGTGCCACCAGTGGCAGGGGTTACAATCAGCCCCAGCATTTT
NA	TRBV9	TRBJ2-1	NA	CASNGGQDNEQFF	TGTGCCAGCAACGGGGGGCAAGACAATGAGCAGTTCTTC
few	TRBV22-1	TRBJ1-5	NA	CPGSGGPRVTNQPQHF	TGTCCTGGGAGCGGGGGACCCCGCGTAACGAATCAGCCCCAGCATTTT
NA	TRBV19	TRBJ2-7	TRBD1	CASSPQRTGRSYEQYF	TGTGCCAGTAGTCCCCAAAGGACAGGGAGATCCTACGAGCAGTACTTC
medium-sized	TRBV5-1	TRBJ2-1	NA	CASSDGPETYNEQFF	TGCGCCAGCAGCGATGGACCCGAAACCTACAATGAGCAGTTCTTC
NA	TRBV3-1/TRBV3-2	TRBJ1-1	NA	CASSQDSGMNTEAFF	TGTGCCAGCAGCCAAGATAGCGGTATGAACACTGAAGCTTTCTTT
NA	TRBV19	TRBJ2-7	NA	CASTKVMGSYEQYF	TGTGCCAGTACTAAAGTGATGGGCTCCTACGAGCAGTACTTC
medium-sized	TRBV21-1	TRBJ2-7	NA	CASSKPHCEQYF	TGTGCCAGCAGCAAACCTCACTGCGAGCAGTACTTC
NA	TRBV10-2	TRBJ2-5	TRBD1	CASSDTGTGWQETQYF	TGCGCCAGCAGTGATACGGGGACAGGGTGGCAGGAGACCCAGTACTTC
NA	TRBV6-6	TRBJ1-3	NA	CASSSSRVAGNTIYF	TGTGCCAGCAGTTCTTCCAGGGTGGCTGGAAACACCATATATTTT
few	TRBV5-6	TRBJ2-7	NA	CASSLNGWSYEQYF	TGTGCCAGCAGCTTGAATGGGTGGTCCTACGAGCAGTACTTC
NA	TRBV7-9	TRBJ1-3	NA	CASSLGQPSSGNTIYF	TGTGCCAGCAGCTTAGGACAGCCAAGCTCTGGAAACACCATATATTTT
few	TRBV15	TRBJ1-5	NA	CATSRPGTLGQPQHF	TGTGCCACCAGCCGACCCGGGACTCTGGGACAGCCCCAGCATTTT
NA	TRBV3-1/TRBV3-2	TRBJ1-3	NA	CASSPQGLPGNTIYF	TGTGCCAGCAGCCCCCAGGGACTTCCCGGAAACACCATATATTTT
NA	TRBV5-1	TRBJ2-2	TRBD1	CASSLTWTGTGELFF	TGCGCCAGCAGCTTGACCTGGACAGGGACCGGGGAGCTGTTTTTT
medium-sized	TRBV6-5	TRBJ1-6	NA	CASRAEWGGNSPLHF	TGTGCCAGCAGGGCTGAATGGGGGGGTAATTCACCCCTCCACTTT
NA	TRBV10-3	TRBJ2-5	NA	CAISERTQETQYF	TGTGCCATCAGTGAAAGAACCCAAGAGACCCAGTACTTC
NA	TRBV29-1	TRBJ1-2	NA	CRVVGAGPLFYGYTF	TGCCGCGTGGTGGGGGCGGGCCCCCTCTTCTATGGCTACACCTTC
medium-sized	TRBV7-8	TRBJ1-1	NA	CASSPDQRSTEAFF	TGTGCCAGCAGCCCCGACCAACGGAGCACTGAAGCTTTCTTT
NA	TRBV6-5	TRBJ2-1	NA	CASRKDPSNEQFF	TGTGCCAGCAGAAAGGACCCCTCCAATGAGCAGTTCTTC
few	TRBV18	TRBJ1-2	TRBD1	CASSPDHRGSHGYTF	TGTGCCAGCTCACCTGACCACAGGGGGTCGCATGGCTACACCTTC
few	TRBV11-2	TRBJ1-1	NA	CASSLEAYTEAFF	TGTGCCAGCAGCTTAGAGGCATACACTGAAGCTTTCTTT